These 4 T cell receptor beta chains originate from one sample sequenced in a study of beta chain features in type 1 diabetes. The isolated RNA, all of it, was reverse transcribed, so expressed TCRB transcripts were what got sequenced. Only in-frame clones appear in the TCRdb table, and some are missing; sequencing was by immunoSEQ multiplex PCR. The top ten hold 0.035% to 0.045% of the sample, which has hundreds of thousands of clones, around 15% seen once. Study results and caveats: In every one of the four CD4+ subsets, TCRB CDR3s were moderately but significantly shorter in Type 1 diabetes patients.

What these receptors recognize is not known. Sequenced sample: naive CD4+ T cells from blood. The receptors come from a man aged 18 to 30 with type 1 diabetes.

The chain links TRBV7-9 to TRBJ2-7, with 11 nucleotides matching TRBD2. Unmatched junction bases numbered 7, after V lost 3 bases and J lost 9 bases. Germline CDR1 SEHNR, CDR2 FQNEAQ (reference sequence). The CDR3 is made up of 14 amino acids. This CDR3 is CASSLTSGTWGQYF. In DNA form, the CDR3 reads TGTGCCAGCAGCTTGACTAGCGGGACCTGGGGGCAGTACTTC.

This clone was picked up a small number of times. The chain combines TRBV29-1 with TRBJ1-1; no reliable D call. In germline, CDR1 is SQVTM, CDR2 ANQGSEA. The CDR3 totals 11 residues. CDR3 region: CSTGVNTEAFF. The CDR3 bases are TGCAGTACGGGAGTCAACACTGAAGCTTTCTTT.

The chain recombines TRBV29-1 with TRBJ1-1; no firm D call. CDR3 length equals 11 residues. The germline V gene encodes CDR1 SQVTM and CDR2 ANQGSEA. Trimming pared 7 bases from V and 4 bases from J, leaving 10 bases between. The CDR3 coding sequence is TGCAGCGCACGTACGGGCACTGAAGCTTTCTTT. It specifies CSARTGTEAFF.

The chain carries TRBV28 and TRBJ1-6; no clear D. Germline V lookup: CDR1 MDHEN, CDR2 SYDVKM. The CDR3 length is 13 residues. The V end lost 5 bases, the J end lost 6 bases, and 8 bases lay between the germline ends. CDR3 region: CASSPGFNSPLHF. The CDR3 coding sequence is TGTGCCAGCAGTCCCGGATTTAATTCACCCCTCCACTTT.